This T cell receptor beta chain appears in the sequencing data of a study of cytomegalovirus exposure and HLA in healthy donors. PCR primers comprised 60 Vbeta and 13 Jbeta primers. The method was immunoSEQ multiplex PCR; TCRdb's version includes in-frame clones alone and lacks a portion of them. The data show 150,000 to 200,000 clones, roughly 85% seen once. Germline CDR1 SEHNR, CDR2 FQNEAQ (reference sequence). CDR3 length: 16 residues. The germline V and J ends were trimmed by 1 base and 5 bases, with 18 bases remaining between them. Comments on this clone: Its matching antigen is unknown.

Study outcomes and limitations: No immune exposure information besides CMV serostatus was available. It has been reported that TCR beta sequences accurately predicted the HLA-A and HLA-B alleles of most subjects. Previous analysis showed most TCR beta V segments were productive about 87% or about 30% of the time.

The TCR comes from a woman aged 45-60 years in good health and CMV-seropositive. Material: PBMCs. The V and J genes are TRBV7-9 and TRBJ2-7, with a weak D call TRBD2 (5 bases). In DNA, the CDR3 is TGTGCCAGCAGCTTAGACGGGGTGTTAGGAGTCCACGAGCAGTACTTC. It yields the protein CASSLDGVLGVHEQYF.